This is a list of T cell receptor beta chains from one sample in a study of response to subunit inactivated influenza vaccine. Each CDR3 protein gets one entry after TCRdb re-called the RT-PCR reads with MiXCR. This sample has a few hundred thousand distinct CDR3 sequences, with 11% found just once. These same records also appear under a second study, on T cells expressing NK-cell markers.

The sample in question was PBMCs from blood, obtained on the day of vaccination. These receptors were taken from a man aged 50-59 years who received an inactivated influenza vaccine. The CDR3 runs from the conserved cysteine through the conserved F or W. The D gene is left open where the match is weak. Part of the rows lack a size; the others show once, few, many or a class for expanded clones.

abundance,j_gene,v_gene,d_gene,CDR3nt,CDR3aa
NA,TRBJ2-5,TRBV20-1,NA,TGCAGTGCTATCTCGACTGGGAACCAAGAGACCCAGTACTTC,CSAISTGNQETQYF
NA,TRBJ2-5,TRBV14,TRBD1,TGTGCCAGCAGCCCGGACAGGGGGATCGGTGACACCCAGTACTTC,CASSPDRGIGDTQYF
NA,TRBJ2-1,TRBV7-6,TRBD2,TGTGCCAGCAGCATCTCTAGCGGGAGGGATTTTGAGCAGTTCTTC,CASSISSGRDFEQFF
NA,TRBJ2-7,TRBV6-2/TRBV6-3,NA,TGTGCCAGCAGTTACATGGCAGCCTACGAGCAGTACTTC,CASSYMAAYEQYF
NA,TRBJ2-4,TRBV6-5,NA,TGTGCCAGCGGGAGGTCAGGGGACATTCAGTACTTC,CASGRSGDIQYF
many,TRBJ2-7,TRBV27,NA,TGTGCCAGCAGTATAGGGGGGGGCCTCTCCTACGAGCAGTACTTC,CASSIGGGLSYEQYF
NA,TRBJ2-1,TRBV15,NA,TGTGCCACCAGCGTCCGACTGGGTGAGCAGTTCTTC,CATSVRLGEQFF
few,TRBJ2-1,TRBV6-5,NA,TGTGCCAGCAGTTACGGGGCAGGGCTCTCTGATAATGAGCAGTTCTTC,CASSYGAGLSDNEQFF
NA,TRBJ1-1,TRBV7-2,NA,TGTGCCAGCAGCTTAGTCTACGTTTCGTGGGGCACTGAAGCTTTCTTT,CASSLVYVSWGTEAFF
many,TRBJ2-3,TRBV7-2,TRBD1,TGTGCCAGCAGCTCGCCCGGGCTCAGGGGGACGGCTACGCAGTATTTT,CASSSPGLRGTATQYF
few,TRBJ2-2,TRBV6-1,NA,TGTGCCAGCAGTACCGGGACCGCCGGGGAGCTGTTTTTT,CASSTGTAGELFF
few,TRBJ2-7,TRBV25-1,NA,TGTGCCAGCATCCGGGCACCCGCCTCCTACGAGCAGTACTTC,CASIRAPASYEQYF
few,TRBJ1-1,TRBV15,TRBD1,TGTGCCACCAGCCCACGGGACAGGGCCCTGAACACTGAAGCTTTCTTT,CATSPRDRALNTEAFF
NA,TRBJ2-2,TRBV24-1,NA,TGTGCCACCAGTGATTTGCAGGAGCCCGGGGAGCTGTTTTTT,CATSDLQEPGELFF
few,TRBJ1-3,TRBV18,NA,TGTGCCAGCTCATTCGACAGGAGCTCTGGAAACACCATATATTTT,CASSFDRSSGNTIYF
few,TRBJ2-7,TRBV3-1,TRBD1,TGTGCCAGCAGCCAGGCCTCAACCGGGACAGGCGCCTACGAGCAGTACTTC,CASSQASTGTGAYEQYF
many,TRBJ2-7,TRBV7-6,NA,TGTGCCAGCAGCGTGAGACTAGATCACGATGAGCAGTACTTC,CASSVRLDHDEQYF
NA,TRBJ2-1,TRBV29-1,TRBD2,TGCAGCGCTCTTGGTAGCGGGAGGGCACACAATGAGCAGTTCTTC,CSALGSGRAHNEQFF
NA,TRBJ2-3,TRBV2,NA,TGTGCCAGCAGTGGAACAGCGGCAGATACGCAGTATTTT,CASSGTAADTQYF
many,TRBJ2-2,TRBV5-1,NA,TGCGCCAGCAGCTTGGAAACAGGGAACACCGGGGAGCTGTTTTTT,CASSLETGNTGELFF
few,TRBJ2-4,TRBV20-1,NA,TGCAGTGCTAGAGGTCCAGGGCACATTCAGTACTTC,CSARGPGHIQYF
NA,TRBJ2-1,TRBV20-1,NA,TGCAGTGCTAGCCGCAGGGAAATGAAATACAATGAGCAGTTCTTC,CSASRREMKYNEQFF
NA,TRBJ1-4,TRBV20-1,TRBD1,TGCAGTGCCACCACCTTCGGGACAGGCAAAGCAACTAATGAAAAACTGTTTTTT,CSATTFGTGKATNEKLFF
many,TRBJ2-1,TRBV10-3,TRBD2,TGTGCCATCAAGACGGGCGGGAGCTCCTACAATGAGCAGTTCTTC,CAIKTGGSSYNEQFF
NA,TRBJ2-3,TRBV10-2,NA,TGCGCCAGCAAGGACAGAGCAAGGGGCCCAGATACGCAGTATTTT,CASKDRARGPDTQYF
NA,TRBJ2-3,TRBV11-2,NA,TGTGCCAGCAGTTTCGGGGCGATTAGCACAGATACGCAGTATTTT,CASSFGAISTDTQYF
NA,TRBJ2-2,TRBV9,TRBD1,TGTGCCAGCAGTTATCCATCACCGGGACAGGGGAACACCGGGGAGCTGTTTTTT,CASSYPSPGQGNTGELFF
NA,TRBJ2-1,TRBV27,TRBD2,TGTGCCAGCAGTTTATATCTAGCGGGGGGGCAGAATGAGCAGTTCTTC,CASSLYLAGGQNEQFF
NA,TRBJ1-3,TRBV12-3/TRBV12-4,NA,TGTGCCAGCCGGGACACCTCCTCTGGAAACACCATATATTTT,CASRDTSSGNTIYF
few,TRBJ2-7,TRBV5-1,NA,TGCGCCAGCAGCTTGGGTCTGAGACAGCACTACGAGCAGTACTTC,CASSLGLRQHYEQYF
many,TRBJ1-4,TRBV7-9,NA,TGTGCCAGCAGCTTAGAGCCCGCAGGGAATGAAAAACTGTTTTTT,CASSLEPAGNEKLFF
NA,TRBJ1-1,TRBV4-2,TRBD1,TGTGCCAGCAGCACCCGACAGGGAGGGGTCTTGAACACTGAAGCTTTCTTT,CASSTRQGGVLNTEAFF
few,TRBJ2-7,TRBV29-1,TRBD2,TGCAGCGTTGAAGAGACTGTGGGACTAGCGGGAAGCCAGTACTTC,CSVEETVGLAGSQYF
NA,TRBJ2-1,TRBV11-2,TRBD2,TGTGCCAGCAGCTTAGCCAGGACTAGCGGGAGGGATGAGCAGTTCTTC,CASSLARTSGRDEQFF
few,TRBJ2-7,TRBV20-1,TRBD1,TGCAGTGCTAGACAGGGGGCCTACGAGCAGTACTTC,CSARQGAYEQYF
few,TRBJ1-2,TRBV11-2,NA,TGTGCCAGCAGCTCTGTAAGGGGGGTCTCAACTAACTATGGCTACACCTTC,CASSSVRGVSTNYGYTF
NA,TRBJ2-1,TRBV3-1,TRBD2,TGTGCCAGCAGCCAGGGTGCTAGCGGGGGATTGGGTGAGCAGTTCTTC,CASSQGASGGLGEQFF
few,TRBJ2-7,TRBV10-3,NA,TGTGCCACCGAGGACGTCAGCTACGAGCAGTACTTC,CATEDVSYEQYF